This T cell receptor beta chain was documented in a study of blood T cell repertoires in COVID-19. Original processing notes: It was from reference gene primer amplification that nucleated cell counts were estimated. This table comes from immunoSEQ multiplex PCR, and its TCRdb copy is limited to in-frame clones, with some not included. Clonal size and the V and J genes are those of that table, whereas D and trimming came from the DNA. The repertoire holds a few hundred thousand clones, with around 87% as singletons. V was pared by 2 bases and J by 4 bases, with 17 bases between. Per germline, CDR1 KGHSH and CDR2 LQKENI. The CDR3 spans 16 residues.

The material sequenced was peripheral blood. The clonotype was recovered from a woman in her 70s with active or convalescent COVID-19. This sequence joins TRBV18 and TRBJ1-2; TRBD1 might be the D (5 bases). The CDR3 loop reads CASSPGGGGAIYGYTF. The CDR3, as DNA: TGTGCCAGCTCACCAGGCGGAGGAGGGGCCATCTATGGCTACACCTTC.